Each of the 3 T cell receptor beta chains below was sequenced from the same sample in a study of cytomegalovirus exposure and HLA in healthy donors. Vbeta (60) and Jbeta (13) primers were used in the PCR. Some clones are missing from TCRdb's copy, which holds only in-frame ones; the method was immunoSEQ multiplex PCR. The profile shows 150,000 to 250,000 clones, about four fifths of them singletons. The source material was PBMCs. All receptors come from a boy aged 2 to 10 in good health and CMV-seronegative.

The chain combines TRBV5-6 with TRBJ1-1; D not resolved. Germline V lookup: CDR1 SGHDT, CDR2 YYEEEE. Trimming pared 4 bases from V and 5 bases from J, leaving 21 bases between. This CDR3 contains 16 residues. CDR3 protein: CASSRSWLRGVTEAFF. CDR3 nucleotide sequence: TGTGCCAGCAGCCGCTCTTGGCTCCGCGGTGTAACTGAAGCTTTCTTT.

The gene calls are TRBV7-3 and TRBJ1-1; a weak D match, TRBD1 (6 bases). CDR1 is SGHTA, CDR2 FQGTGA, per germline. The V end lost 2 bases, the J end lost 0 bases, and 13 bases lay between the germline ends. CDR3 size: 16 residues. CDR3 residues: CASSLGTGPLNTEAFF. The CDR3 bases are TGTGCCAGCAGCTTAGGCACAGGGCCCTTGAACACTGAAGCTTTCTTT.

The genes are TRBV23-1 and TRBJ1-1; 9 positions match TRBD1. TRBV23-1 counts as an open reading frame of uncertain function. V dropped 5 bases and J dropped 0; count of bases not matched to a gene: 19. This CDR3 is 20 amino acids long. CDR3 protein: CASSANRRSGQGGMNTEAFF. In nucleotides, the CDR3 is TGCGCCAGCAGTGCCAATCGCCGTTCGGGACAGGGTGGGATGAACACTGAAGCTTTCTTT.